What follows are 5 T cell receptor beta chains derived from one specimen sequenced in a study of T cell changes during pregnancy in multiple sclerosis. The repertoire was sequenced with immunoSEQ multiplex PCR; TCRdb's copy has only in-frame clones and lacks some. This sample yields approximately 90,000 clones, of which roughly nine tenths are seen a single time; more than 2.5% belongs to the top ten. The sample was peripheral blood, taken in the first trimester of pregnancy. The receptors come from a female donor with multiple sclerosis, enrolled in a pregnancy study.

This chain uses TRBV10-3 with TRBJ2-5; 9 bases fit TRBD2. Germline CDR1 ENHRY, CDR2 SYGVKD. This CDR3 comprises 15 residues. With 3 bases clipped from V and 4 bases from J, the junction kept 6 bases outside the gene matches. The CDR3 DNA follows: TGTGCCATCAGTGAAGATAGCGGGGGAGTAGAGACCCAGTACTTC. Amino acids: CAISEDSGGVETQYF.

The genes are TRBV28 and TRBJ2-7; unclear D gene. V lost 3 bases, J lost 3 bases, and 6 bases lay in between. This CDR3 comprises 12 residues. The V gene's germline CDR1 is MDHEN and CDR2 SYDVKM. The CDR3, as DNA: TGTGCCAGCAGTTTTGACATCTACGAGCAGTACTTC. Protein: CASSFDIYEQYF.

A note on this clone: Distinct nucleotide sequences in the sample also encode this CDR3. The chain employs TRBV5-1 and TRBJ2-5, with TRBD2 as a possible D gene (5 bases). Germline CDR1 is SGHRS and CDR2 is YFSETQ. This CDR3 region has 14 residues. The V end was cut by 0 bases, the J end by 2 bases, with 8 bases between. CDR3 loop: CASSLGSGQETQYF. In DNA form, the CDR3 reads TGCGCCAGCAGCTTGGGGTCGGGGCAAGAGACCCAGTACTTC.

J is TRBJ2-5 and V is TRBV7-2; TRBD2 is a possible D gene (5 bases). Trimming removed 1 base from V and 6 bases from J, with 24 bases in between. The germline gives CDR1 SGHTA, CDR2 FQGNSA. This CDR3 is 18 amino acids long. The CDR3 is CASSLGDTAADRRQTQYF. As DNA, the CDR3 is TGTGCCAGCAGCTTAGGAGATACGGCAGCGGACCGCCGCCAGACCCAGTACTTC.

The chain links TRBV12-5 to TRBJ2-1, with 12 nucleotides matching TRBD2. This CDR3 is built from 19 residues. Germline V gene lookup returns CDR1 LGHNT and CDR2 FRNRAP. Trimming removed 5 bases from V and 10 bases from J; junction bases left unmatched: 21. The CDR3 DNA reads as TGTGCTAGTGGTCCACCGCCCCCACTAGCGGGGGGCCCGAGGAGAGAGCAGTTCTTC. Protein sequence: CASGPPPPLAGGPRREQFF.